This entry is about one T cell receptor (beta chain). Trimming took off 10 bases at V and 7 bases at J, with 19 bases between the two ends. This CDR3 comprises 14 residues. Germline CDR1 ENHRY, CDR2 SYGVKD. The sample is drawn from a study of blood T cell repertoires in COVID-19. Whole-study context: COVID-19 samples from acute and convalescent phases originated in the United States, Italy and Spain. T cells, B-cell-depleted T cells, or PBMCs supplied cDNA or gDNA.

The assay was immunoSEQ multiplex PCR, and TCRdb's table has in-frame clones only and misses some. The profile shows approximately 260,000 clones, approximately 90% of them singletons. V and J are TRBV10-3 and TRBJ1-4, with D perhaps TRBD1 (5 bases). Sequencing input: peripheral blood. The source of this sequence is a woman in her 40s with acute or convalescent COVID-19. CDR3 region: CATGEGRVIEKLFF. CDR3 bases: TGTGCCACCGGTGAAGGCAGGGTGATTGAAAAACTGTTTTTT.